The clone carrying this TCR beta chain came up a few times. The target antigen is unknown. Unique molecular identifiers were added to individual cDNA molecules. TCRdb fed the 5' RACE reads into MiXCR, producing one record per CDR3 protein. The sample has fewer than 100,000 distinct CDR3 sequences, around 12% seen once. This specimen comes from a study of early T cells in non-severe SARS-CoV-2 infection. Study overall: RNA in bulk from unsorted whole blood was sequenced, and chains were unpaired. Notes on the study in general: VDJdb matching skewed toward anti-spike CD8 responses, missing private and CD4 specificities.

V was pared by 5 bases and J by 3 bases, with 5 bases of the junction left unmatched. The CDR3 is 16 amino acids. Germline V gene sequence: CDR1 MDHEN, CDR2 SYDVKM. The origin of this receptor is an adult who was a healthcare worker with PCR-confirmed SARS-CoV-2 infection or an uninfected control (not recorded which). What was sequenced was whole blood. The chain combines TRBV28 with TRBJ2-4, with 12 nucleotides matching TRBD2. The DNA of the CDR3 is TGTGCCAGCAGTGATTCTAGCGGGAGGGACAAAAACATTCAGTACTTC. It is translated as CASSDSSGRDKNIQYF.